A selection of T cell receptor beta chains follows, all from one sample in a study of T-cell reconstitution after alpha-beta-depleted transplantation in children. TCRdb re-called the PCR reads through MiXCR, storing one row per CDR3 protein. The sample lists 90,000 to 100,000 distinct CDR3 sequences, around 22% occurring once. Sequences were derived from PBMCs, sampled before TCRalphabeta/CD19-depleted stem cell transplant. These receptors were collected from a boy aged 2 to 10 with acute lymphoblastic leukemia, due to receive a stem cell transplant. Both conserved end residues are part of each CDR3. D genes are given only for firm matches. Not all rows give a size; the values are once, few, many and, for expanded clones, a class.

TRBV12-5	TRBJ1-1	-	TRBD1	CASGLPGGGTEAFF	TGTGCTAGTGGTTTGCCAGGGGGCGGTACTGAAGCTTTCTTT
TRBV11-2	TRBJ2-3	few	TRBD2	CASSFRSGTSGYTDTQYF	TGTGCCAGCAGCTTCCGCTCCGGGACTAGCGGGTACACAGATACGCAGTATTTT
TRBV30	TRBJ1-5	-	-	CAWSLSARDQPQHF	TGTGCCTGGAGCTTATCCGCTAGGGATCAGCCCCAGCATTTT
TRBV29-1	TRBJ1-1	-	-	CSAGEAEAFF	TGCAGCGCCGGTGAGGCTGAAGCTTTCTTT
TRBV6-6	TRBJ1-6	-	-	CASSRVGNSPLHF	TGTGCCAGCAGCCGGGTAGGGAATTCACCCCTCCACTTT
TRBV10-2	TRBJ1-1	-	-	CASSESRVGTEAFF	TGCGCCAGCAGTGAGTCACGGGTGGGCACTGAAGCTTTCTTT
TRBV2	TRBJ1-5	-	-	CASSVTANNQPQHF	TGTGCCAGCAGTGTTACGGCGAACAATCAGCCCCAGCATTTT
TRBV7-2	TRBJ1-3	-	-	CDSSLAPMGSGNTIYF	TGTGACAGCAGCTTAGCGCCTATGGGCTCTGGAAACACCATATATTTT
TRBV20-1	TRBJ1-5	-	-	CSARDHGTRDQPQHF	TGCAGTGCTAGAGATCATGGGACTCGGGATCAGCCCCAGCATTTT
TRBV20-1	TRBJ2-7	-	TRBD1	CSASIGTVIEQYF	TGCAGTGCTTCCATAGGGACAGTGATCGAGCAGTACTTC
TRBV12-5	TRBJ1-5	many	-	CASGFNVDRANQPQHF	TGTGCTAGTGGTTTCAACGTGGACAGAGCAAATCAGCCCCAGCATTTT
TRBV7-2	TRBJ1-6	-	-	CASSPRTSNSPLHF	TGTGCCAGCAGCCCGCGGACCTCTAATTCACCCCTCCACTTT
TRBV20-1	TRBJ2-3	-	TRBD2	CSATGLAGAPVPTDTQYF	TGCAGTGCTACTGGACTAGCGGGAGCCCCTGTCCCCACAGATACGCAGTATTTT
TRBV5-1	TRBJ1-5	few	TRBD1	CASSQGAGSNQPQHF	TGCGCCAGCAGCCAGGGGGCGGGGAGCAATCAGCCCCAGCATTTT